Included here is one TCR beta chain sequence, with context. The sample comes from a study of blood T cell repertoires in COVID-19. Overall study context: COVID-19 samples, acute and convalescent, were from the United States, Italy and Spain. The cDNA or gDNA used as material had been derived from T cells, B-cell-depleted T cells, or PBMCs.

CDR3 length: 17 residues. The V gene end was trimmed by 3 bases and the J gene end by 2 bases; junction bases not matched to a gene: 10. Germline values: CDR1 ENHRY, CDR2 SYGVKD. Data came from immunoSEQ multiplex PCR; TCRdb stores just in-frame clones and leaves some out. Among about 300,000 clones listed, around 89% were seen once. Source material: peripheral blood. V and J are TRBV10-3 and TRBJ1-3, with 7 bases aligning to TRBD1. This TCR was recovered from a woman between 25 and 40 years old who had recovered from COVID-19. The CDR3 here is CAISDTATGNPGNTIYF. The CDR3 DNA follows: TGTGCCATCAGTGACACGGCGACAGGGAACCCTGGAAACACCATATATTTT.